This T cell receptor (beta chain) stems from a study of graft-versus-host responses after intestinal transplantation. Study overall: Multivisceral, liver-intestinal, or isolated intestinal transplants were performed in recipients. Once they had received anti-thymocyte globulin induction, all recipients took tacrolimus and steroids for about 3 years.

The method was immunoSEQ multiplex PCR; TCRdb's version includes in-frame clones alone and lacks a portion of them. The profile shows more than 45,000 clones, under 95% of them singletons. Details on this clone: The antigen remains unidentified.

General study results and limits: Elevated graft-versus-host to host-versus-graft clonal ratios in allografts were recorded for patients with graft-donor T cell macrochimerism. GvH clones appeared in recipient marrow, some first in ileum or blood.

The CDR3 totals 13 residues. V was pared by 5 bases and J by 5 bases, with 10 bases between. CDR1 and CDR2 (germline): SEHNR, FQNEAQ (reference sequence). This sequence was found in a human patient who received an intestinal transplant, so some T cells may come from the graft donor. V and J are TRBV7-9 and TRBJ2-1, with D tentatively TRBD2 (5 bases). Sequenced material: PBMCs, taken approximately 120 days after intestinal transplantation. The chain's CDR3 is CASSEDSNNEQFF. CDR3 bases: TGTGCCAGCAGCGAGGACTCTAACAATGAGCAGTTCTTC.